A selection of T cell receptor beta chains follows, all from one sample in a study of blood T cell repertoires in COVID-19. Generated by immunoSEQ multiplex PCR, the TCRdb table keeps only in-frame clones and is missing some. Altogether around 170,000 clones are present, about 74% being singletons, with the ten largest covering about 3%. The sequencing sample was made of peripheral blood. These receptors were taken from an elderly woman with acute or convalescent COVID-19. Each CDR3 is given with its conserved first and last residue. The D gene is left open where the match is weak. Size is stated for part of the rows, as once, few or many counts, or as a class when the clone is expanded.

TGTGCCAGCAGTGGGGACAGAGCGAACACTGAAGCTTTCTTT	CASSGDRANTEAFF	TRBV2	TRBJ1-1	.	TRBD1
TGTGCCAGCAGCGGGTCAGGAGGTTCTGGTGGCTACACCTTC	CASSGSGGSGGYTF	TRBV9	TRBJ1-2	.	.
TGTGCCAGCACTGAGACAGGGAACCGTGAAAAACTGTTTTTT	CASTETGNREKLFF	TRBV2	TRBJ1-4	.	TRBD1
TGCGCCAGCAGCTCTTCCCTGTTCCTCGAGCAGTACTTC	CASSSSLFLEQYF	TRBV5-1	TRBJ2-7	few	.
TGTGCCAGCAGTTTGGGGCAGGGGGCGAGTGGCTACACCTTC	CASSLGQGASGYTF	TRBV28	TRBJ1-2	.	TRBD1
TGTGCCAGCAGCCAAGATGGTGGTCAGAGCACAGATACGCAGTATTTT	CASSQDGGQSTDTQYF	TRBV4-2	TRBJ2-3	.	.
TGTGCCAGCAGCGTTTATCCTAGCGGGAGGGAGGAGACCCAGTACTTC	CASSVYPSGREETQYF	TRBV9	TRBJ2-5	.	TRBD2
TGTGCCAGCAGCCAAGACCTATCCGGAGGGGGCAGTGGCTACACCTTC	CASSQDLSGGGSGYTF	TRBV14	TRBJ1-2	many	TRBD1
TGTGCCACCAGCAGAGGGGACACCTCGGGTTCTAACTATGGCTACACCTTC	CATSRGDTSGSNYGYTF	TRBV15	TRBJ1-2	.	.
TGTGCCAGCAGCTTCCTAGCGGGAGGGCACATTCAGTACTTC	CASSFLAGGHIQYF	TRBV5-6	TRBJ2-4	.	TRBD2
TGTGCCAGTAGTACTGCCGGGACAGGGTATAGGAATGGCTACACCTTC	CASSTAGTGYRNGYTF	TRBV19	TRBJ1-2	once	TRBD1
TGTGCCAGCAGCACAGGACAGGGGGAAACTAATGAAAAACTGTTTTTT	CASSTGQGETNEKLFF	TRBV7-9	TRBJ1-4	.	TRBD1
TGCGCCAGCAGCTTGGCCGAGCGGGGGCATTACACTGAAGCTTTCTTT	CASSLAERGHYTEAFF	TRBV5-1	TRBJ1-1	.	.
TGTGCCAGCTCACCACAGACAGGGACGGGGACCGGGGAGCTGTTTTTT	CASSPQTGTGTGELFF	TRBV18	TRBJ2-2	.	TRBD1
TGTGCCAGTAGTCCCCAGGGTCAGCCCCAGCATTTT	CASSPQGQPQHF	TRBV19	TRBJ1-5	.	.
TGCGCCAGCAGCCAAGACCCTACGAATCAGCCCCAGCATTTT	CASSQDPTNQPQHF	TRBV4-3	TRBJ1-5	few	.
TGTGCCAGCAGCTTCCAGACCTACGAGCAGTACTTC	CASSFQTYEQYF	TRBV7-9	TRBJ2-7	.	.
TGTGCCAGCAGCCGCGGACAGGGGGATTCACCCCTCCACTTT	CASSRGQGDSPLHF	TRBV3-1/TRBV3-2	TRBJ1-6	.	TRBD1
TGCGCCAGCAGCTTCAGGGCGGACTATGGCTACACCTTC	CASSFRADYGYTF	TRBV5-1	TRBJ1-2	.	.
TGCAGCGTCGGACAGGGTCTGTCCTACGAGCAGTACTTC	CSVGQGLSYEQYF	TRBV29-1	TRBJ2-7	.	TRBD1
TGTGCCAGCAGCTTAAACGGGAGGATGGACACAGATACGCAGTATTTT	CASSLNGRMDTDTQYF	TRBV7-3	TRBJ2-3	.	TRBD2
TGTGCCAGCCTGACCGGGACAGGGGGCGGTGAAGCTTTCTTT	CASLTGTGGGEAFF	TRBV2	TRBJ1-1	.	TRBD1
TGCAGCGTGACGCCGTCAGGGAGCAATCAGCCCCAGCATTTT	CSVTPSGSNQPQHF	TRBV29-1	TRBJ1-5	.	.
TGTGCCAGCAGCCTGGGACTAGCGGGAGACGAGCAGTTCTTC	CASSLGLAGDEQFF	TRBV3-1/TRBV3-2	TRBJ2-1	.	TRBD2
TGTGCCAGCAGTCCGACAGGGCCGGGCTACACCTTC	CASSPTGPGYTF	TRBV28	TRBJ1-2	.	TRBD1
TGTGCCAGCAGCGGAACGGGACTAGCGGGAGGGGGGTACAATGAGCAGTTCTTC	CASSGTGLAGGGYNEQFF	TRBV27	TRBJ2-1	.	TRBD2
TGTGCCAGCAGGGGACACCATGGGGGTAAAGCCAAAAACATTCAGTACTTC	CASRGHHGGKAKNIQYF	TRBV19	TRBJ2-4	.	.
TGTGCCAGCAGGGTAGAGGGTGGTGAAAAACTGTTTTTT	CASRVEGGEKLFF	TRBV12-3/TRBV12-4	TRBJ1-4	.	.
TGTGCCAGCAGTGAAGCACTAGCGGGAGAGACCCAGTACTTC	CASSEALAGETQYF	TRBV2	TRBJ2-5	few	TRBD2
TGTGCCAGCAGCTGGAGCGGACAGGGCACCGGGGAGCTGTTTTTT	CASSWSGQGTGELFF	TRBV11-3	TRBJ2-2	.	TRBD1
TGCGCCAGCAGCCAGGCCCCTTGGGGGGGGCTCACAGATACGCAGTATTTT	CASSQAPWGGLTDTQYF	TRBV4-1	TRBJ2-3	.	.
TGTGCCAGCAGTTTCTTCGGTAGCCTAAACACCATATATTTT	CASSFFGSLNTIYF	TRBV28	TRBJ1-3	.	.
TGCGCCAGCAGCTTGGACCCTTATGGCACTAATGAAAAACTGTTTTTT	CASSLDPYGTNEKLFF	TRBV5-1	TRBJ1-4	few	.
TGTGCCACCAGTTTAGCCGGGACTAGCGGGGGGGATGAGCAGTTCTTC	CATSLAGTSGGDEQFF	TRBV24-1	TRBJ2-1	few	TRBD2
TGTGCCAGCAGCCAATCGAGTCTCACGGTCCCCTCTGGGGCCAACGTCCTGACTTTC	CASSQSSLTVPSGANVLTF	TRBV3-1/TRBV3-2	TRBJ2-6	.	.
TGTGCCAGCAGTTCCCCGAGACAGGGTTTTTACGAGCAGTACTTC	CASSSPRQGFYEQYF	TRBV6-5	TRBJ2-7	.	TRBD1
TGTGCCAGCAGACTCAGTTTGTGGGCGGGACGGGGCACCGGGGAGCTGTTTTTT	CASRLSLWAGRGTGELFF	TRBV28	TRBJ2-2	.	.
TGTGCCAGCACCAGACAGGGAACTTACGAGCAGTACTTC	CASTRQGTYEQYF	TRBV12-3/TRBV12-4	TRBJ2-7	.	TRBD1
TGTGCCAGCAGTTTAATTAGAGCGGGAGGGTCCGAGCAGTACTTC	CASSLIRAGGSEQYF	TRBV28	TRBJ2-7	.	TRBD2
TGTGCCAGCAGCCGACGGACAGGGGATTCACCCCTCCACTTT	CASSRRTGDSPLHF	TRBV3-1/TRBV3-2	TRBJ1-6	.	TRBD1
TGTGCCAGCAGGACCTTCTCAGGGGTATCGGACACCTTC	CASRTFSGVSDTF	TRBV7-2	TRBJ1-2	.	.
TGTGCCAGCAGCAGACAGGGGGCTTCCTACAATGAGCAGTTCTTC	CASSRQGASYNEQFF	TRBV7-9	TRBJ2-1	few	TRBD1
TGTGCCAGCAGCTTAATAGCGGGAGGGACCTACAATGAGCAGTTCTTC	CASSLIAGGTYNEQFF	TRBV14	TRBJ2-1	.	TRBD2
TGCGCCAGCAGCCAACAAGCGGACTTAGGGACAGATACGCAGTATTTT	CASSQQADLGTDTQYF	TRBV4-3	TRBJ2-3	.	.
TGTGCTAGCAGTGTGCAGGGGGCCGTCTACGAGCAGTACTTC	CASSVQGAVYEQYF	TRBV2	TRBJ2-7	.	TRBD1
TGTGCCAGCAGCGTCGGGACTAGCGGTTACAATGAGCAGTTCTTC	CASSVGTSGYNEQFF	TRBV9	TRBJ2-1	few	TRBD2